These T cell receptor beta chains were read from a single sample in a study of identical twins. TCRdb passed the 5' RACE reads through MiXCR, listing each CDR3 protein once. Counted here are some 900,000 distinct CDR3 sequences, 12% occurring once; the ten biggest clones make up 1.5% to 2%. The sample also formed part of further work on yellow fever vaccine responses in identical twins.

Sequencing was done on a sample of PBMCs. The receptors here all came from a woman aged 18-29 years in good health. CDR3s include the opening cysteine and the closing phenylalanine or tryptophan. Each record gives: D gene, clone size, J gene, V gene, CDR3 DNA, CDR3 protein. D genes are given only for firm matches. Clone size is given for some rows only: seen once, a few or many times, or a class if the clone is expanded.

>NA|NA|TRBJ2-3|TRBV4-1
TGCGCCAGCAGCCAAGGGCCTCAGAAGTCTAGGTCAGATACGCAGTATTTT
CASSQGPQKSRSDTQYF
>TRBD1|NA|TRBJ2-7|TRBV12-3/TRBV12-4
TGTGCCAGCAGTCCCCCAATAGGACAGGGGATTTCCTACGAGCAGTACTTC
CASSPPIGQGISYEQYF
>NA|many|TRBJ2-6|TRBV6-1
TGTGCCAGCAGGGTCCTTCGTGGGGCCAACGTCCTGACTTTC
CASRVLRGANVLTF
>NA|few|TRBJ2-5|TRBV28
TGTGCCAGCAGTTTAGACGAGGGGGACCAGTACTTC
CASSLDEGDQYF
>NA|NA|TRBJ1-2|TRBV11-2
TGTGCCAGCAGCTCCGTATCCGGGACCGCAGACTCAAACTATGGCTACACCTTC
CASSSVSGTADSNYGYTF
>TRBD2|few|TRBJ2-1|TRBV10-2
TGCGCCAGCAGTGAGCCTCGGGAGGTCCATGAGCAGTTCTTC
CASSEPREVHEQFF
>TRBD1|NA|TRBJ2-7|TRBV25-1
TGTGCCAGCAGTGAATTACAGGGGGCGCGTAGTGGGGACGAGCAGTACTTC
CASSELQGARSGDEQYF
>TRBD1|many|TRBJ1-5|TRBV12-3/TRBV12-4
TGTGCCAGCAGTCTTGGACAGGGGGCAGGGCAGCCCCAGCATTTT
CASSLGQGAGQPQHF
>TRBD2|few|TRBJ2-7|TRBV4-2
TGTGCCAGCAGCCAAGAAACTAGCGGGTACGAGCAGTACTTC
CASSQETSGYEQYF
>NA|few|TRBJ1-1|TRBV2
TGTGCCAGCAGGACTGACATGAACACTGAAGCTTTCTTT
CASRTDMNTEAFF
>TRBD2|many|TRBJ2-4|TRBV15
TGTGCCACCAGCAGTCCGAACGGACTAGGCAAAAACATTCAGTACTTC
CATSSPNGLGKNIQYF
>TRBD2|few|TRBJ2-7|TRBV12-3/TRBV12-4
TGTGCCAGCAGTTCCGGCCCGGGAGGATCCGAGCAGTACTTC
CASSSGPGGSEQYF
>TRBD2|few|TRBJ2-7|TRBV20-1
TGCAGTGCTAGAACTAGCGGCCAGGGGTGGCAGTACTTC
CSARTSGQGWQYF
>NA|NA|TRBJ2-3|TRBV5-1
TGCGCCAGCAGCTTGTCCGGACAGGATACGCAGTATTTT
CASSLSGQDTQYF
>NA|NA|TRBJ2-7|TRBV7-9
TGTGCCAGCAGCCCGCTGCAGACTTCCTACGAGCAGTACTTC
CASSPLQTSYEQYF
>NA|few|TRBJ2-2|TRBV2
TGTGCCAGCAGTCCCGACAGCGCTGTGACCGGGGAGCTGTTTTTT
CASSPDSAVTGELFF
>NA|NA|TRBJ2-2|TRBV10-3
TGTGCCATCAGTGAGACAGGGACACCCCGGGCCGGGGAGCTGTTTTTT
CAISETGTPRAGELFF
>TRBD2|NA|TRBJ2-1|TRBV24-1
TGTGCCACCAGTGATCTGGGGACTAGCGGCAATGAGCAGTTCTTC
CATSDLGTSGNEQFF
>NA|many|TRBJ2-1|TRBV12-3/TRBV12-4
TGTGCCAGCAGTTACCTGCCAGCTGGTGAGCAGTTCTTC
CASSYLPAGEQFF
>NA|few|TRBJ2-1|TRBV12-5
TGTGCTAGTGGCAACAATATGGTTGATGAGCAGTTCTTC
CASGNNMVDEQFF
>NA|few|TRBJ1-1|TRBV9
TGTGCCAGCAGCTCTCCCGACAGGAGCACTGAAGCTTTCTTT
CASSSPDRSTEAFF
>TRBD1|many|TRBJ1-1|TRBV20-1
TGCAGTGCCATTGGACAGGGTGACTTTTTT
CSAIGQGDFF
>TRBD2|few|TRBJ2-1|TRBV7-3
TGTGCCAGCAGCCCCAATCGCGGGACTAGCGATTACAATGAGCAGTTCTTC
CASSPNRGTSDYNEQFF
>NA|NA|TRBJ2-1|TRBV10-3
TGTGCCATCAGGAGCCCGGGACTCTGGACCAATGAGCAGTTCTTC
CAIRSPGLWTNEQFF
>NA|NA|TRBJ2-3|TRBV13
TGTGCCAGCAGCACGGAGGCAGATACGCAGTATTTT
CASSTEADTQYF
>NA|NA|TRBJ2-1|TRBV7-9
TGTGCCAGCAGCTTAGGAGGTAGCGCCTCGCTCGTTGATGAGCAGTTCTTC
CASSLGGSASLVDEQFF
>NA|NA|TRBJ2-2|TRBV14
TGTGCCAGCAGCGCACAAACCACCGGGGAGCTGTTTTTT
CASSAQTTGELFF